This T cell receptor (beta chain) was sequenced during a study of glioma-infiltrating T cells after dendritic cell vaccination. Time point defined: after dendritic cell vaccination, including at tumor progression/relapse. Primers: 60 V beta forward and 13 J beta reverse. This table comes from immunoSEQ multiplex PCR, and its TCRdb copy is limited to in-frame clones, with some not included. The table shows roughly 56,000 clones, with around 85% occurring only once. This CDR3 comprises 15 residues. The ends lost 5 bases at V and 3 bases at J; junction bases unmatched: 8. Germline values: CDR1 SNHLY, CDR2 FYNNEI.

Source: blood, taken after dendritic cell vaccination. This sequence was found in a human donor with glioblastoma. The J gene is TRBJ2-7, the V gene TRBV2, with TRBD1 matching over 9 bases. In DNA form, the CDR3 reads TGTGCCAGCAGTTACGACAGGGACAGGGTCTACGAGCAGTACTTC. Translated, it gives CASSYDRDRVYEQYF.